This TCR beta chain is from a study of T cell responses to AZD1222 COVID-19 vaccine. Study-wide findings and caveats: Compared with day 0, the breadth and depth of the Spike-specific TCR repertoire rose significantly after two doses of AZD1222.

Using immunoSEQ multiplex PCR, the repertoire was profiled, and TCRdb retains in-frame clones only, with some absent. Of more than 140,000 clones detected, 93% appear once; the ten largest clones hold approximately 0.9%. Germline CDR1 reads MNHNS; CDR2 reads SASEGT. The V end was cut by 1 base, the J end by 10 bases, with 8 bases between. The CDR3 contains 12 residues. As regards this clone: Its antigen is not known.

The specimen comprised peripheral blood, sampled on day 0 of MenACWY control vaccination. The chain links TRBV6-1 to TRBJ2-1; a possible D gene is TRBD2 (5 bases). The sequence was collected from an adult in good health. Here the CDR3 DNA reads TGTGCCAGCAGTGAAGTCGGGGTCGAGCAGTTCTTC. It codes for CASSEVGVEQFF.